This TCR beta chain was identified during a study of response to subunit inactivated influenza vaccine (dated by TCRdb to about 2018). Context from the whole study: To follow how T cells responded to a trivalent subunit inactivated influenza vaccine, the researchers relied on deep quantitative profiling of the T cell receptor repertoire. Here is what the overall study found, with its caveats: According to the authors, only a limited number of new T cells may be recruited by each seasonal influenza vaccination.

Sample time point, as interpreted from the label and publication: 45 days after influenza vaccine administration. In this sample, this clonotype turned up a few times. No cognate antigen has been identified for it. Qualities for individual bases were not recorded, and no much larger clone is one base off. Receptor amplification or capture employed RT-PCR. Reads for this sample came from an Illumina HiSeq 2500. TCRdb applied fastp at Q25 and MiXCR to the public reads, then kept only in-frame beta chains. Entries are consolidated by CDR3 protein sequence, retaining the most common genes and DNA. This sample holds about 530,000 distinct CDR3 sequences; approximately 13% were observed only once. The ten largest clones capture approximately 14% of the sample. V ends up 6 bases short and J 8 bases short, with an unmatched junction base count of 13. The CDR3 runs 15 amino acids, cysteine and phenylalanine included. The read is trimmed to its CDR3 DNA, 45 bases read in frame from base 1.

The chain joins TRBV12-3 or TRBV12-4 to TRBJ2-1; 7 central nucleotides agree with TRBD1. This sample comprised PBMCs from blood, obtained roughly 47 days after vaccination. The sequence derives from a man between 50 and 59 years old who received an inactivated influenza vaccine. Donor details come from another sample of the same person, matched by shared clones. The nucleotide sequence reads as follows: TGTGCCAGCAGCCCCTCGACAGGGAACCTCGATGAGCAGTTCTTC. This translates into CASSPSTGNLDEQFF.